This T cell receptor (beta chain) is from a study of HIV-infected children after antiretroviral therapy interruption. Regarding treatment: PENTA 11 planned treatment interruption arm or continuous ART arm. Unique molecular identifiers were included in an RNA-based 3' RACE TCR library. TCRdb called the 3' RACE reads again in MiXCR, with one record for every CDR3 protein. The table has around 40,000 distinct CDR3 sequences, about 7% seen once. This clonotype was seen many times. V was cut by 4 bases and J by 6 bases, with 10 bases left in between. The CDR3 sequence is 12 residues long. CDR1 is DFQATT, CDR2 SNEGSKA, per germline (reference sequence).

The sequenced sample was CD45RA+ CD4+ T cells from PBMCs, pooled from several time points, obtained from a donor given antiretroviral therapy, either interrupted or continuous. Subset defined: naive CD4+ CD45RA+ CD45RO- T cells. The chain joins TRBV20-1 to TRBJ2-1; D is undetermined. The clonotype comes from a pool of human donors with HIV. The CDR3 sequence: CSAKYYGNEQFF. CDR3 DNA: TGCAGTGCTAAATACTATGGCAATGAGCAGTTCTTC.